In this sample, the clone carrying this T cell receptor beta chain turned up once. Its specificity is unknown. The same CDR3 also results from other DNA sequences found in this sample. The data are from a study of shared clonotypes between healthy human individuals. Looked up from germline, CDR1 is SNHLY and CDR2 is FYNNEI. The CDR3 runs 14 residues. Trimming took 4 bases from V and 4 from J; bases not matched to a gene: 2. Using approximately 200 ng DNA, 30,000 to 35,000 T cell genomes, the sorted-subset replicate PCRs were run. Data came from immunoSEQ multiplex PCR; TCRdb stores just in-frame clones and leaves some out. The sample records about 990,000 clones, around 78% being singletons. The investigators split CD4+ cells into a CD45RA+ naive subset and a CD45RA-negative memory subset. General study findings and limits: In this cohort, only blood was sampled, and tissue repertoires likely differ. In the sorted subsets, rarefaction showed sequencing was incomplete despite large depth.

The chain combines TRBV2 with TRBJ1-5, with 9 positions matching TRBD1. This clonotype was sampled from a man younger than 30 in good health. Some clones in this sample may be carry-over from other donors' samples. Material for sequencing was memory CD4+ T cells from PBMCs. Subset denoted: CD45RA-negative fraction. CDR3 nucleotides: TGTGCCAGCAGTGCGACAGGGGGGAATCAGCCCCAGCATTTT. Translation gives CASSATGGNQPQHF.